Sequencing of this T cell receptor beta chain was carried out in a study of T cell changes during pregnancy in multiple sclerosis. The protocol was immunoSEQ multiplex PCR, while the TCRdb copy is restricted to in-frame clones and leaves out a portion. This sample carries about 24,000 clones, 75% to 90% of them seen once, and the ten largest clones take around 8%. The V gene's germline CDR1 is SGHRS and CDR2 YFSETQ. The CDR3 is 13 residues long. The V segment lost 4 bases and the J segment 3 bases; nucleotides outside the gene matches: 3. The sequenced sample was CD8+ T cells from peripheral blood mononuclear cells, obtained in the first trimester of pregnancy. The receptor was derived from a female donor in good health, enrolled as a control in a pregnancy study. The chain is built from TRBV5-1 and TRBJ2-7; TRBD1 matches at 8 bases. The CDR3 DNA reads TGCGCCAGCAGCCCGGACAGGGTCTACGAGCAGTACTTC. Protein sequence: CASSPDRVYEQYF.